This entry describes one TCR beta chain. This sample is part of a study of blood T cells in healthy people across ages. CDR1 SGHKS and CDR2 YYEKEE come from the germline V gene (reference sequence). V shed 0 bases and J shed 8 bases, with 11 bases lying between them. The CDR3 consists of 13 residues. Combining a sample-barcoded 5' primer with a J-beta primer mix, a second PCR ran for roughly 7 to 11 cycles. MiXCR was run by TCRdb on the 5' RACE reads, yielding one entry per CDR3 protein. The sample has 1 million to 1.2 million distinct CDR3 sequences, approximately 38% seen once. Input material: blood. V is TRBV5-5 and J is TRBJ1-2; D remains ambiguous. The sequence derives from a man aged 18 to 30 in good health. The CDR3, as DNA: TGTGCCAGCAGCTTGGCGTCTACGGGGGGCTACACCTTC. It yields the protein CASSLASTGGYTF.